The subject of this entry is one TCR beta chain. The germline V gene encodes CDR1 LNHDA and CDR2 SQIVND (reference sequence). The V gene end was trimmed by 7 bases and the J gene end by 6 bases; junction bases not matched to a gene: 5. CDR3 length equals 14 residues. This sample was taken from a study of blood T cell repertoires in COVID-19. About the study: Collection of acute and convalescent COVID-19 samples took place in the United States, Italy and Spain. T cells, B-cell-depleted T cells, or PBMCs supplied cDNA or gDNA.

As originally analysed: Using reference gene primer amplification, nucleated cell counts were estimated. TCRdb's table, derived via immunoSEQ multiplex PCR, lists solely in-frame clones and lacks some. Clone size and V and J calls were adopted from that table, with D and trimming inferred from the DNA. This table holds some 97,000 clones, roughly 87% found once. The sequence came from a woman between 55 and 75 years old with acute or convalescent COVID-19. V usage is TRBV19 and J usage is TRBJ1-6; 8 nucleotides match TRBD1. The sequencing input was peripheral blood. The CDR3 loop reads CASTGGWGNSPLHF. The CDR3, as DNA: TGTGCCAGTACAGGGGGCTGGGGTAATTCACCCCTCCACTTT. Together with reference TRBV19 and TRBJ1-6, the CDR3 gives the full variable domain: DGGITQSPKYLFRKEGQNVTLSCEQNLNHDAMYWYRQDPGQGLRLIYYSQIVNDFQKGDIAEGYSVSREKKESFPLTVTSAQKNPTAFYLCASTGGWGNSPLHFGNGTRLTVT.